The rows below give T cell receptor beta chains drawn from one sample of a study of blood T cell repertoires in COVID-19. Data came from immunoSEQ multiplex PCR; TCRdb stores just in-frame clones and leaves some out. The data hold 250,000 or so clones, with about 89% observed a single time. Sequencing used PBMCs or T cells enriched from blood (not recorded which). All receptors come from a human donor in a cohort exposed to, infected with or recovered from COVID-19 (not recorded which). The donor label of this sample is uncertain. Each CDR3 is given with its conserved first and last residue. Fields, in order: CDR3 protein, CDR3 DNA, J gene, clone size, D gene, V gene. The D gene is left open where the match is weak. Some rows have no size entry. The others give once, few or many, or a class for an expanded clone.

cdr3_aa: CASSGRRQGLDYGYTF
cdr3_nt: TGTGCCAGCAGTGGGAGAAGACAGGGGCTCGACTATGGCTACACCTTC
j_call: TRBJ1-2
clone_size: NA
d_call: TRBD1
v_call: TRBV25-1

cdr3_aa: CASSLAGAGFNEQYF
cdr3_nt: TGTGCCAGCAGCTTAGCGGGGGCTGGGTTTAACGAGCAGTACTTC
j_call: TRBJ2-7
clone_size: NA
d_call: TRBD2
v_call: TRBV5-6

cdr3_aa: CASSYPQGRETQYF
cdr3_nt: TGTGCCAGCAGTTATCCTCAGGGGCGTGAGACCCAGTACTTC
j_call: TRBJ2-5
clone_size: NA
d_call: NA
v_call: TRBV6-2/TRBV6-3

cdr3_aa: CSVDGLNGYTF
cdr3_nt: TGCAGCGTTGACGGGTTAAATGGCTACACCTTC
j_call: TRBJ1-2
clone_size: NA
d_call: NA
v_call: TRBV29-1

cdr3_aa: CSASSPDRGTGANVLTF
cdr3_nt: TGCAGTGCTAGTAGCCCGGACAGGGGGACTGGGGCCAACGTCCTGACTTTC
j_call: TRBJ2-6
clone_size: NA
d_call: TRBD1
v_call: TRBV20-1

cdr3_aa: CASSPMGAQETQYF
cdr3_nt: TGTGCCAGCAGCCCTATGGGGGCCCAAGAGACCCAGTACTTC
j_call: TRBJ2-5
clone_size: NA
d_call: NA
v_call: TRBV5-4

cdr3_aa: CASSVGVAFPPYNEQFF
cdr3_nt: TGTGCCAGCAGCGTAGGCGTAGCGTTTCCTCCCTACAATGAGCAGTTCTTC
j_call: TRBJ2-1
clone_size: NA
d_call: NA
v_call: TRBV9

cdr3_aa: CASSPGLFNQPQHF
cdr3_nt: TGTGCCAGCAGTCCCGGACTGTTCAATCAGCCCCAGCATTTT
j_call: TRBJ1-5
clone_size: NA
d_call: NA
v_call: TRBV27

cdr3_aa: CASSQAGGAKNTEAFF
cdr3_nt: TGTGCCAGCAGCCAAGCGGGGGGGGCAAAGAACACTGAAGCTTTCTTT
j_call: TRBJ1-1
clone_size: NA
d_call: NA
v_call: TRBV4-2

cdr3_aa: CATSRERGRTNEKLFF
cdr3_nt: TGTGCCACCAGCAGAGAAAGGGGGCGGACTAATGAAAAACTGTTTTTT
j_call: TRBJ1-4
clone_size: NA
d_call: TRBD1
v_call: TRBV15

cdr3_aa: CAWSSGGQETQYF
cdr3_nt: TGTGCCTGGAGTAGCGGGGGACAAGAGACCCAGTACTTC
j_call: TRBJ2-5
clone_size: NA
d_call: TRBD2
v_call: TRBV30

cdr3_aa: CASSYRGGGTEAFF
cdr3_nt: TGTGCCAGCAGTTACAGGGGGGGTGGTACTGAAGCTTTCTTT
j_call: TRBJ1-1
clone_size: NA
d_call: NA
v_call: TRBV6-5

cdr3_aa: CASSLAGNTIYF
cdr3_nt: TGTGCCAGCAGCTTAGCAGGAAACACCATATATTTT
j_call: TRBJ1-3
clone_size: few
d_call: NA
v_call: TRBV13

cdr3_aa: CASSQDRVNEQYF
cdr3_nt: TGCGCCAGCAGCCAAGATCGGGTAAACGAGCAGTACTTC
j_call: TRBJ2-7
clone_size: NA
d_call: NA
v_call: TRBV4-1

cdr3_aa: CASSLKQGTGELFF
cdr3_nt: TGTGCCAGCAGCTTAAAACAGGGAACCGGGGAGCTGTTTTTT
j_call: TRBJ2-2
clone_size: NA
d_call: NA
v_call: TRBV7-9

cdr3_aa: CASSGQGWQPQHF
cdr3_nt: TGTGCCAGCAGCGGGCAGGGGTGGCAGCCCCAGCATTTT
j_call: TRBJ1-5
clone_size: NA
d_call: NA
v_call: TRBV7-2

cdr3_aa: CASSSTGSEQYF
cdr3_nt: TGTGCCAGCAGCTCGACAGGGAGCGAGCAGTACTTC
j_call: TRBJ2-7
clone_size: NA
d_call: TRBD1
v_call: TRBV5-5

cdr3_aa: CASSLATGGARSTDTQYF
cdr3_nt: TGCGCCAGCAGCTTGGCAACAGGGGGCGCGAGGAGCACAGATACGCAGTATTTT
j_call: TRBJ2-3
clone_size: NA
d_call: TRBD1
v_call: TRBV5-1

cdr3_aa: CAIKGADTGELFF
cdr3_nt: TGTGCCATCAAAGGGGCTGACACCGGGGAGCTGTTTTTT
j_call: TRBJ2-2
clone_size: NA
d_call: NA
v_call: TRBV10-3

cdr3_aa: CASSQERGSDGYTF
cdr3_nt: TGCGCCAGCAGCCAAGAAAGGGGCTCCGATGGCTACACCTTC
j_call: TRBJ1-2
clone_size: NA
d_call: NA
v_call: TRBV4-3

cdr3_aa: CSASGATTEAFF
cdr3_nt: TGCAGTGCTAGTGGGGCGACCACTGAAGCTTTCTTT
j_call: TRBJ1-1
clone_size: NA
d_call: NA
v_call: TRBV20-1

cdr3_aa: CASSLRLQGPNSYNEQFF
cdr3_nt: TGTGCCAGCTCTCTGAGATTACAGGGACCCAACTCCTACAATGAGCAGTTCTTC
j_call: TRBJ2-1
clone_size: NA
d_call: NA
v_call: TRBV18

cdr3_aa: CASSFSSGRSGELFF
cdr3_nt: TGTGCCAGCAGCTTTTCTAGCGGGCGCTCCGGGGAGCTGTTTTTT
j_call: TRBJ2-2
clone_size: NA
d_call: TRBD2
v_call: TRBV7-2

cdr3_aa: CASSVGSGYGATNEKLFF
cdr3_nt: TGTGCCAGCAGCGTAGGGTCAGGGTATGGAGCAACTAATGAAAAACTGTTTTTT
j_call: TRBJ1-4
clone_size: NA
d_call: NA
v_call: TRBV9

cdr3_aa: CSASSGPTDTQYF
cdr3_nt: TGCAGTGCTAGTAGCGGGCCCACAGATACGCAGTATTTT
j_call: TRBJ2-3
clone_size: NA
d_call: TRBD2
v_call: TRBV20-1

cdr3_aa: CASSQRSLTYEQYF
cdr3_nt: TGTGCCAGCAGTCAAAGGTCACTAACCTACGAGCAGTACTTC
j_call: TRBJ2-7
clone_size: NA
d_call: NA
v_call: TRBV6-5

cdr3_aa: CASSLAAGSGNTIYF
cdr3_nt: TGTGCCAGCAGCTTAGCTGCAGGGTCTGGAAACACCATATATTTT
j_call: TRBJ1-3
clone_size: NA
d_call: NA
v_call: TRBV7-2

cdr3_aa: CASSLGIDRTQPQHF
cdr3_nt: TGTGCCAGCAGCTTGGGAATTGACAGAACTCAGCCCCAGCATTTT
j_call: TRBJ1-5
clone_size: NA
d_call: NA
v_call: TRBV5-5

cdr3_aa: CASTTGTGAEEGYTF
cdr3_nt: TGTGCCAGCACTACCGGGACAGGGGCGGAGGAGGGCTACACCTTC
j_call: TRBJ1-2
clone_size: NA
d_call: TRBD1
v_call: TRBV13

cdr3_aa: CASSQSGRAFF
cdr3_nt: TGTGCCAGCAGCCAATCAGGGCGGGCTTTCTTT
j_call: TRBJ1-1
clone_size: NA
d_call: NA
v_call: TRBV3-1/TRBV3-2

cdr3_aa: CASSLDYSNQPQHF
cdr3_nt: TGTGCCAGCAGCTTAGATTATAGCAATCAGCCCCAGCATTTT
j_call: TRBJ1-5
clone_size: NA
d_call: NA
v_call: TRBV7-2

cdr3_aa: CSASRVLSGNTIYF
cdr3_nt: TGCAGTGCTAGTCGGGTTCTCTCTGGAAACACCATATATTTT
j_call: TRBJ1-3
clone_size: NA
d_call: NA
v_call: TRBV20-1

cdr3_aa: CASSPDTEQYF
cdr3_nt: TGTGCCAGCAGCCCGGACACCGAGCAGTACTTC
j_call: TRBJ2-7
clone_size: NA
d_call: NA
v_call: TRBV11-2

cdr3_aa: CASSVGQGAYGYTF
cdr3_nt: TGTGCCAGCAGCGTAGGGCAGGGGGCATATGGCTACACCTTC
j_call: TRBJ1-2
clone_size: NA
d_call: TRBD1
v_call: TRBV9

cdr3_aa: CASSPTDSNQPQHF
cdr3_nt: TGTGCCAGCAGCCCAACAGATAGCAATCAGCCCCAGCATTTT
j_call: TRBJ1-5
clone_size: many
d_call: NA
v_call: TRBV7-9

cdr3_aa: CSVGDSENTEAFF
cdr3_nt: TGCAGCGTTGGGGACAGCGAGAACACTGAAGCTTTCTTT
j_call: TRBJ1-1
clone_size: NA
d_call: TRBD1
v_call: TRBV29-1

cdr3_aa: CATHPGANTGELFF
cdr3_nt: TGCGCCACACACCCGGGGGCGAACACCGGGGAGCTGTTTTTT
j_call: TRBJ2-2
clone_size: NA
d_call: NA
v_call: TRBV5-1

cdr3_aa: CASSLPGQGRETQYF
cdr3_nt: TGCGCCAGCAGTCTTCCGGGACAGGGAAGAGAGACCCAGTACTTC
j_call: TRBJ2-5
clone_size: NA
d_call: TRBD1
v_call: TRBV5-1

cdr3_aa: CASSSAGTGGTGELFF
cdr3_nt: TGTGCCAGCTCAAGCGCCGGGACAGGGGGAACCGGGGAGCTGTTTTTT
j_call: TRBJ2-2
clone_size: NA
d_call: TRBD1
v_call: TRBV18

cdr3_aa: CASSLRQRDQPQHF
cdr3_nt: TGTGCCAGCAGTTTAAGGCAGCGGGATCAGCCCCAGCATTTT
j_call: TRBJ1-5
clone_size: NA
d_call: NA
v_call: TRBV28

cdr3_aa: CASSLVQRGGVTDTQYF
cdr3_nt: TGTGCCAGCAGCTTAGTACAGCGGGGGGGCGTGACAGATACGCAGTATTTT
j_call: TRBJ2-3
clone_size: NA
d_call: TRBD2
v_call: TRBV7-9

cdr3_aa: CAKWAGNTEAFF
cdr3_nt: TGTGCCAAATGGGCAGGGAACACTGAAGCTTTCTTT
j_call: TRBJ1-1
clone_size: NA
d_call: NA
v_call: TRBV30

cdr3_aa: CASKEAGGLQETQYF
cdr3_nt: TGTGCCAGCAAGGAGGCGGGGGGGCTTCAAGAGACCCAGTACTTC
j_call: TRBJ2-5
clone_size: NA
d_call: TRBD2
v_call: TRBV6-5

cdr3_aa: CASSEGLKSTDTQYF
cdr3_nt: TGTGCCAGCAGTGAGGGGCTGAAAAGCACAGATACGCAGTATTTT
j_call: TRBJ2-3
clone_size: NA
d_call: NA
v_call: TRBV2

cdr3_aa: CSVAGSTEAFF
cdr3_nt: TGCAGCGTCGCGGGGAGCACTGAAGCTTTCTTT
j_call: TRBJ1-1
clone_size: NA
d_call: NA
v_call: TRBV29-1

cdr3_aa: CASSLSYSETQYF
cdr3_nt: TGTGCCAGCAGCTTATCTTACAGTGAGACCCAGTACTTC
j_call: TRBJ2-5
clone_size: NA
d_call: NA
v_call: TRBV7-3

cdr3_aa: CASSIGGALNEKLFF
cdr3_nt: TGTGCCAGTAGTATCGGGGGGGCGTTGAATGAAAAACTGTTTTTT
j_call: TRBJ1-4
clone_size: NA
d_call: NA
v_call: TRBV19

cdr3_aa: CASSQGGNTEAFF
cdr3_nt: TGCGCCAGCAGCCAAGGCGGGAACACTGAAGCTTTCTTT
j_call: TRBJ1-1
clone_size: NA
d_call: NA
v_call: TRBV4-3

cdr3_aa: CASSNPGGRVGEAFF
cdr3_nt: TGTGCCAGTAGTAACCCAGGCGGGCGGGTAGGTGAAGCTTTCTTT
j_call: TRBJ1-1
clone_size: NA
d_call: NA
v_call: TRBV19

cdr3_aa: CASSQDPPGRDIQYF
cdr3_nt: TGCGCCAGCAGCCAAGATCCCCCCGGGAGGGACATTCAGTACTTC
j_call: TRBJ2-4
clone_size: NA
d_call: TRBD2
v_call: TRBV4-3

cdr3_aa: CASSTGRTDTQYF
cdr3_nt: TGTGCCAGTTCCACAGGGCGCACAGATACGCAGTATTTT
j_call: TRBJ2-3
clone_size: NA
d_call: NA
v_call: TRBV19

cdr3_aa: CSATTGAGTEAFF
cdr3_nt: TGCAGCGCCACAACAGGGGCCGGGACTGAAGCTTTCTTT
j_call: TRBJ1-1
clone_size: once
d_call: TRBD1
v_call: TRBV29-1